These 7 T cell receptor beta chains were all obtained from the same sample, sequenced in a study of Graves' ophthalmopathy and Graves' hyperthyroidism listed by TCRdb under 2018. The reads were generated on an Illumina HiSeq 2000. TCR beta CDR3 regions were amplified from RNA transcripts for repertoire sequencing. The first round was an RT-PCR using HTBI primers with the Qiagen OneStep RT-PCR kit, and this first round was followed by a second-round multiplex PCR, then size selection and purification. Through fastp at Q25 and MiXCR, TCRdb rebuilt clones from the public reads, retaining in-frame beta chains. CDR3 protein sequences are deduplicated, and each keeps its most common genes and DNA. In this sample the table shows some 750,000 distinct CDR3 sequences, roughly two fifths of which occur a single time. Of the sample, about 40% is held by the ten largest clones. Sequenced material: peripheral blood. The receptors here all came from an adult man with Graves' ophthalmopathy.

A word on this clonotype: A read error may explain this, as a much larger clone is one base away. The chain combines TRBV14 with TRBJ2-5, with D unclear. The ends were cut back, 2 bases at V and 1 base at J, with 5 bases in the middle. Germline V gene data show CDR1 as SGHDN and CDR2 as FVKESK. The CDR3 extends over 13 amino acids. CDR3 DNA sequence: TGTGCCAGCAGCCAACGGCCCCAAGAGACCCAGTACTTC. Its protein is CASSQRPQETQYF.

The sample holds a few counts of this clonotype. The rearrangement joins TRBV12-3 or TRBV12-4 to TRBJ1-2, with 11 bases lining up with TRBD1. The CDR3 runs 15 residues. The junction had 8 bases not matched to a gene; V was cut back by 3 bases and J by 8 bases. CDR3 bases: TGTGCCAGCAGTTTCACCGGACAGGGGGCTTTCGGCTACACCTTC. Amino acid sequence: CASSFTGQGAFGYTF.

This clonotype was detected ten times or more. The chain recombines TRBV19 with TRBJ1-1; D is ambiguous. The ends were cut back, 4 bases at V and 4 bases at J, with 13 bases in the middle. The CDR3 totals 14 residues. CDR1 LNHDA and CDR2 SQIVND come from the germline V gene (reference sequence). The CDR3 bases are TGTGCCAGTAGTACAAGAACTAGTCTCACTGAAGCTTTCTTT. Translating it yields CASSTRTSLTEAFF.

A few counts support this clonotype. The chain recombines TRBV7-9 with TRBJ2-2; TRBD1 is a possible D gene (5 bases). Trimming removed 1 base from V and 6 bases from J, with 9 bases in between. The CDR3 has 14 residues. Germline CDR1 and CDR2: SEHNR and FQNEAQ (reference sequence). In DNA form, the CDR3 reads TGTGCCAGCAGCTTAGATTTAGGGGCCGGGGAGCTGTTTTTT. Translating it yields CASSLDLGAGELFF. The whole variable domain, filled in from reference TRBV7-9 and TRBJ2-2, reads DTGVSQNPRHKITKRGQNVTFRCDPISEHNRLYWYRQTLGQGPEFLTYFQNEAQLEKSRLLSDRFSAERPKGSFSTLEIQRTEQGDSAMYLCASSLDLGAGELFFGEGSRLTVL.

In this sample, this clonotype turned up a few times. This chain connects TRBV4-2 to TRBJ2-7; D may correspond to TRBD1 or TRBD2 (5 bases each). This CDR3 is built from 16 residues. V lost 0 bases and J 5 bases, leaving 17 bases between the germline ends. The germline gives CDR1 LGHNA, CDR2 YNFKEQ. CDR3 sequence (DNA): TGTGCCAGCAGCCAAGATAGAGGCAGGGACGGCCACGAGCAGTACTTC. Its protein is CASSQDRGRDGHEQYF.

The gene calls are TRBV7-9 and TRBJ1-1, with 8 bases matching TRBD1. The CDR3 consists of 19 residues. J gave up 1 base and V 2 bases, and 15 bases lay outside the gene matches. Per germline, CDR1 SEHNR and CDR2 FQNEAQ (reference sequence). CDR3 sequence reads: CASSLNGAGGALGNTEAFF. The DNA for the CDR3 is TGTGCCAGCAGCTTAAACGGTGCAGGGGGCGCATTAGGGAACACTGAAGCTTTCTTT.

This clonotype was observed at least ten times. This chain links TRBV7-2 with TRBJ2-7, with D uncertain. This CDR3 has 13 amino acids. V was cut by 3 bases and J by 3 bases, with 9 bases left in between. CDR1 is SGHTA, CDR2 FQGNSA, per germline. The CDR3 sequence: CASSFLPGYEQYF. The CDR3 DNA reads TGTGCCAGCAGCTTCCTGCCTGGCTACGAGCAGTACTTC. The whole variable domain, filled in from reference TRBV7-2 and TRBJ2-7, reads GAGVSQSPSNKVTEKGKDVELRCDPISGHTALYWYRQSLGQGLEFLIYFQGNSAPDKSGLPSDRFSAERTGGSVSTLTIQRTQQEDSAVYLCASSFLPGYEQYFGPGTRLTVT.